The clone carrying this T cell receptor beta chain has ten or more counts. This sample was taken from a study of T cells in Graves' hyperthyroidism and ophthalmopathy. There were TCR beta CDR3 regions amplified from RNA transcripts. During a first-round RT-PCR of the TCR CDR3, the HTBI primer set was used. TCRdb processed the multiplex PCR reads anew with MiXCR; each CDR3 protein has one entry. The sample lists under 400,000 distinct CDR3 sequences; 15% to 19% were seen once. The V gene's germline CDR1 is SGHRS and CDR2 YFSETQ. The CDR3 sequence is 15 residues long. Trimming removed 1 base at V and 3 bases at J, with 11 bases between. The sample of blood was obtained at first hyperthyroidism diagnosis (before any ophthalmopathy symptoms). PBMCs were collected from a 10 ml volume of fresh peripheral blood.

The sequence was collected from a woman under 30 with Graves' hyperthyroidism that later progressed to Graves' ophthalmopathy. The sequenced sample was blood. This chain connects TRBV5-1 to TRBJ1-5; the D is unclear. Here the CDR3 DNA reads TGCGCCAGCAGCTTGAATGGGCGGCACAATCAGCCCCAGCATTTT. It translates to CASSLNGRHNQPQHF.